This section outlines one T cell receptor (beta chain) sequence together with its context. Its cognate antigen is unknown. The sample belongs to a study of T cell responses to AZD1222 COVID-19 vaccine. Germline values: CDR1 KGHSH, CDR2 LQKENI. The CDR3 has 14 residues. V was cut by 0 bases and J by 4 bases, with 7 bases left in between. Study-level results: Among AZD1222 vaccinees, only six were seropositive at baseline.

Method: immunoSEQ multiplex PCR; TCRdb's copy keeps in-frame clones and lacks some. Found here are tens of thousands of clones, 91% of them singletons; the top ten hold around 5%. The receptor's source is an adult in good health. Here the sequenced sample was peripheral blood, taken on day 0 of MenACWY control vaccination. This rearrangement joins TRBV18 to TRBJ1-3; D is ambiguous. The CDR3 loop reads CASSPPPIGNTIYF. In DNA form, the CDR3 reads TGTGCCAGCTCACCACCGCCCATAGGAAACACCATATATTTT.